Listed below are T cell receptor beta chains from one sample, sequenced in a study of response to subunit inactivated influenza vaccine. TCRdb passed the RT-PCR reads through MiXCR, listing each CDR3 protein once. The sample records roughly 790,000 distinct CDR3 sequences, around 20% being singletons. The specimen comprised PBMCs from blood, sampled more than 4 days after vaccination. These TCRs come from a man in his fifties or sixties who received an inactivated influenza vaccine. Both conserved end residues are part of each CDR3. D genes are given only for firm matches. Clone size, where shown, is once, few, many, or a class for clones that have expanded.

NA,TRBV11-2,TRBJ2-2,NA,TGTGCCAGCAGCTTAGTGGGGGCAGGTGCGGAGCTGTTTTTT,CASSLVGAGAELFF
NA,TRBV24-1,TRBJ2-7,TRBD2,TGTGCCACCAGTGATTTGAATAGCGGGACGTCCGAGCAGTACTTC,CATSDLNSGTSEQYF
few,TRBV5-1,TRBJ2-7,NA,TGCGCCAGCAGCTTGGAGCAGTCCACCTACGGGGAGCAGTACTTC,CASSLEQSTYGEQYF
few,TRBV6-2/TRBV6-3,TRBJ1-5,NA,TGTGCCAGCACCCAAGGTGATCAGCCCCAGCATTTT,CASTQGDQPQHF
few,TRBV15,TRBJ2-2,TRBD1,TGTGCCACCAGCAGAGTTCAGGGGGCGTCGAGCACCGGGGAGCTGTTTTTT,CATSRVQGASSTGELFF
NA,TRBV6-2/TRBV6-3,TRBJ2-7,NA,TGTGCCAGCAGTTACTCGTCTGCGCCCTACGAGCAGTACTTC,CASSYSSAPYEQYF
NA,TRBV7-7,TRBJ2-5,NA,TGTGCTAGCAAGTTATACGGGGAAGAGACCCAGTACTTC,CASKLYGEETQYF
few,TRBV20-1,TRBJ2-1,NA,TGCAGTGCTAGAGTCGGCCACCCGGGCAATGAGCAGTTCTTC,CSARVGHPGNEQFF
few,TRBV5-6,TRBJ1-5,NA,TGTGCCAGCAGCCTTTTCATAAGCAATCAGCCCCAGCATTTT,CASSLFISNQPQHF
NA,TRBV7-2,TRBJ2-7,NA,TGTGCCAGCAGCTCTACAGCGTTCCGAGACGAGCAGTACTTC,CASSSTAFRDEQYF
NA,TRBV19,TRBJ2-1,NA,TGTGCCAGTAGTATCCGACAAACCGCCGGTGAGCAGTTCTTC,CASSIRQTAGEQFF
many,TRBV11-2,TRBJ2-3,NA,TGTGCCAGCAGCTTAGTTCGGGATACGCAGTATTTT,CASSLVRDTQYF
few,TRBV20-1,TRBJ2-5,NA,TGCAGTGCTAGAGATAACCCCCGGGAGACCCAGTACTTC,CSARDNPRETQYF
few,TRBV15,TRBJ2-1,TRBD1,TGTGCCACCAGCCCAGGACAGGGGGCTCTAAGGGAGCAGTTCTTC,CATSPGQGALREQFF